Below are 10 T cell receptor beta chains sequenced from a single sample in a study of blood T cell repertoires in COVID-19. Assay used: immunoSEQ multiplex PCR; TCRdb lists only in-frame clones, some missing. The sample has just under 150,000 clones, roughly 84% seen once; the top ten hold about 5%. The specimen was peripheral blood. Receptors were obtained from a human donor in a cohort sampled during active COVID-19.

The chain joins TRBV9 to TRBJ1-5; unclear D gene. Trimming pared 0 bases from V and 6 bases from J, leaving 13 bases between. The CDR3 spans 15 residues. Germline loops: CDR1 SGDLS, CDR2 YYNGEE. CDR3 loop: CASSVAGQEGQPQHF. The CDR3 DNA follows: TGTGCCAGCAGCGTAGCTGGGCAAGAAGGTCAGCCCCAGCATTTT.

This clone is a singleton in its sample. The gene calls are TRBV7-9 and TRBJ1-4; TRBD1 is a possible D gene (5 bases). Germline lookup yields CDR1 SEHNR and CDR2 FQNEAQ (reference sequence). The CDR3 loop spans 17 amino acids. V lost 5 bases to trimming and J lost 5 bases, with 21 bases between them. In DNA form, the CDR3 reads TGTGCCAGCAGCCCCAACGTTCGACGGGGACTGAATGAAAAACTGTTTTTT. Translated: CASSPNVRRGLNEKLFF.

The chain is built from TRBV19 and TRBJ1-2; 9 bases are shared with TRBD1. The CDR3 length is 16 residues. V lost 5 bases, J lost 0 bases, and 7 bases stayed unmatched. Germline V CDR1 and CDR2: LNHDA, SQIVND (reference sequence). This chain's CDR3 is CASSSGTGKTNYGYTF. The CDR3 DNA reads TGTGCCAGTAGTTCCGGGACAGGGAAAACTAACTATGGCTACACCTTC.

The chain carries TRBV28 and TRBJ2-5; 10 nucleotides agree with TRBD2. Germline V gives CDR1 MDHEN, CDR2 SYDVKM. This CDR3 has 15 residues. Trimming removed 6 bases from V and 4 bases from J; junction bases left unmatched: 8. CDR3 nucleotides: TGTGCCAGCAGCACCCAAGCGGGGGGGCGAGAGACCCAGTACTTC. It yields the protein CASSTQAGGRETQYF.

The rearrangement links TRBV5-1 to TRBJ2-7, with D unresolved. Germline values: CDR1 SGHRS, CDR2 YFSETQ. The CDR3 sequence is 16 residues long. V was cut by 0 bases and J by 1 base, with 14 bases left in between. CDR3 DNA: TGCGCCAGCAGCTTGGGGGTTAGCCTTCTATCCTACGAGCAGTACTTC. Residues: CASSLGVSLLSYEQYF.

The rearrangement links TRBV19 to TRBJ1-5, with TRBD1 matching 10 bases. This CDR3 contains 16 residues. With V trimmed by 3 bases and J by 3 bases, 5 bases remained unmatched. Germline values: CDR1 LNHDA, CDR2 SQIVND (reference sequence). This CDR3 reads CASSMGTGATNQPQHF. The DNA for the CDR3 is TGTGCCAGTAGTATGGGGACAGGGGCCACCAATCAGCCCCAGCATTTT.

The chain uses TRBV4-2 and TRBJ1-2; 7 nucleotides line up with TRBD1. The CDR3 contains 15 residues. J was trimmed by 4 bases and V by 0 bases; bases with no gene match: 5. From germline, CDR1 is LGHNA and CDR2 YNFKEQ. The CDR3: CASSQDRGAGYGYTF. Here the CDR3 DNA reads TGTGCCAGCAGCCAAGACAGGGGGGCCGGCTATGGCTACACCTTC.

The chain uses TRBV19 and TRBJ1-5; TRBD1 matches at 7 bases. The CDR3 is 12 amino acids. Germline V CDR1 and CDR2: LNHDA, SQIVND (reference sequence). V lost 6 bases, J lost 6 bases, and 2 bases stayed unmatched. The CDR3 nucleotides read TGTGCCAGTAGAGGGACAGTTCAGCCCCAGCATTTT. Its protein is CASRGTVQPQHF.

The chain combines TRBV7-6 with TRBJ2-3, with 8 bases identical to TRBD2. Germline CDR1 and CDR2: SGHVS and FNYEAQ. Losses at the gene ends were 8 bases for V and 4 bases for J; bases not matched to a gene: 2. CDR3 length: 12 residues. The CDR3 reads CASGGRSDTQYF. The CDR3 DNA is TGTGCCAGCGGCGGGAGGTCAGATACGCAGTATTTT.

The rearrangement uses TRBV3-1 (or the pseudogene TRBV3-2) and TRBJ2-6, with D possibly matching TRBD1 (6 bases). The CDR3 runs 20 residues. The germline V gene has CDR1 LGHDT and CDR2 YNNKEL (reference sequence). V was trimmed by 4 bases and J by 2 bases, leaving 24 bases between them. CDR3 sequence (DNA): TGTGCCAGCAGCCGCAGGACAGCAACTATGGTGGACCCTGGGGCCAACGTCCTGACTTTC. Translating gives CASSRRTATMVDPGANVLTF.